What follows are 25 T cell receptor beta chains derived from one specimen sequenced in a study of cytomegalovirus exposure and HLA in healthy donors. The PCR contained 60 Vbeta and 13 Jbeta primers. Sequencing used immunoSEQ multiplex PCR; TCRdb keeps in-frame clones, though not all of them. The repertoire includes more than 95,000 clones, roughly 68% of them detected once, and over 3.5% sits in the top ten. The source material was PBMCs. These receptors were collected from a woman aged 45-65 years in good health and CMV-seropositive.

This sequence joins TRBV5-4 and TRBJ1-2; D gene uncertain. The V gene lost 5 bases and the J gene lost 7 bases, with 12 bases spanning the gap. The CDR3 length is 12 residues. The germline gives CDR1 SGHNT, CDR2 YYREEE (reference sequence). Here the CDR3 reads CASRGIRGGYTF. The CDR3 DNA reads TGTGCCAGCAGAGGAATTCGCGGTGGCTACACCTTC.

CDR3 in amino acids: CASSHPSGTSGDYEQYF. CDR3 in DNA: TGCGCCAGCAGCCACCCATCCGGGACTAGCGGGGATTACGAGCAGTACTTC. The rearrangement uses TRBV4-1 and TRBJ2-7, with TRBD2 matching over 13 bases. The germline gives CDR1 MGHRA, CDR2 YSYEKL. This CDR3 has 17 residues. V shed 3 bases, J shed 4 bases, and the junction held 9 bases outside the gene matches.

Comment on this clone: The same CDR3 arises from other DNA sequences in this sample as well. The rearrangement uses TRBV9 and TRBJ2-7; TRBD1 matches at 9 bases. Germline V gene data show CDR1 as SGDLS and CDR2 as YYNGEE. This CDR3 has 15 residues. J lost 3 bases, V lost 5 bases, and 9 bases had no gene match. The CDR3 sequence: CASSPTTGGGYEQYF. In nucleotides, the CDR3 is TGTGCCAGCAGTCCGACCACAGGGGGCGGCTACGAGCAGTACTTC.

The rearrangement links TRBV5-1 to TRBJ2-3; the D gene is possibly TRBD2 (5 bases). CDR3 length: 14 amino acids. Germline-derived CDR1 and CDR2 are SGHRS and YFSETQ. V was shortened by 5 bases and J by 2 bases, with 12 bases between the two germline ends. CDR3 in amino acids: CASSSGKPTDTQYF. Here the CDR3 DNA reads TGCGCCAGCAGTTCGGGGAAGCCCACAGATACGCAGTATTTT.

The chain uses TRBV2 and TRBJ2-4, with 8 bases matching TRBD2. Losses at the gene ends were 10 bases for V and 2 bases for J; bases not matched to a gene: 10. The CDR3 has 15 amino acids. The germline V gene has CDR1 SNHLY and CDR2 FYNNEI. The CDR3: CATRDGGGPKNIQYF. CDR3 sequence (DNA): TGTGCCACCCGGGACGGGGGGGGACCCAAAAACATTCAGTACTTC.

This clone came up a few times. This chain joins TRBV7-2 and TRBJ1-1, with D unclear. The CDR3 is made up of 11 amino acids. V lost 7 bases and J 1 base, leaving 4 bases between the germline ends. CDR1 is SGHTA, CDR2 FQGNSA, per germline. This CDR3 is CASTSNTEAFF. DNA of the CDR3: TGTGCCAGCACGTCGAACACTGAAGCTTTCTTT. The full variable domain, its missing parts supplied by reference TRBV7-2 and TRBJ1-1, is GAGVSQSPSNKVTEKGKDVELRCDPISGHTALYWYRQSLGQGLEFLIYFQGNSAPDKSGLPSDRFSAERTGGSVSTLTIQRTQQEDSAVYLCASTSNTEAFFGQGTRLTVV.

The chain links TRBV5-4 to TRBJ2-3; a weak D match, TRBD2 (7 bases). The ends were cut back, 4 bases at V and 5 bases at J, with 14 bases in the middle. CDR3 size: 14 residues. Germline CDR1 SGHNT, CDR2 YYREEE (reference sequence). In DNA, the CDR3 is TGTGCCAGCAGCCCGGGGGGCTATGGAGATACGCAGTATTTT. This translates into CASSPGGYGDTQYF.

V and J are TRBV27 and TRBJ2-1; D may be TRBD1 (6 bases). The CDR3 spans 18 residues. V was cut by 3 bases and J by 8 bases, with 26 bases left in between. The germline V gene has CDR1 MNHEY and CDR2 SMNVEV (reference sequence). The CDR3 DNA sequence: TGTGCCAGCAGTTTCCCCACAGGGAATAGGTATAGGGCCCATGAGCAGTTCTTC. It codes for CASSFPTGNRYRAHEQFF.

This clone has only one observation. This sequence joins TRBV19 and TRBJ1-1; a weak D match, TRBD1 (5 bases). Germline V gene data show CDR1 as LNHDA and CDR2 as SQIVND (reference sequence). Trimming took off 5 bases at V and 1 base at J, with 17 bases between the two ends. The CDR3 totals 16 residues. The CDR3 reads CASSPTILTGNTEAFF. The CDR3 DNA follows: TGTGCCAGTAGTCCCACTATCCTTACAGGGAACACTGAAGCTTTCTTT.

This clone was observed a few times. The V gene is TRBV18, the J gene TRBJ1-3; D is ambiguous. V lost 2 bases and J 2 bases, leaving 10 bases between the germline ends. The CDR3 has 15 residues. In germline, CDR1 is KGHSH, CDR2 LQKENI. This CDR3 is CASSPYEPPGNTIYF. CDR3 DNA: TGTGCCAGCTCACCATACGAGCCCCCTGGAAACACCATATATTTT. Looking up the rest from reference TRBV18 and TRBJ1-3 gives the full variable domain: NAGVMQNPRHLVRRRGQEARLRCSPMKGHSHVYWYRQLPEEGLKFMVYLQKENIIDESGMPKERFSAEFPKEGPSILRIQQVVRGDSAAYFCASSPYEPPGNTIYFGEGSWLTVV.

The chain combines TRBV4-2 with TRBJ2-1, with 12 bases fitting TRBD2. The CDR3 runs 17 residues. The V gene end was trimmed by 3 bases and the J gene end by 4 bases; junction bases not matched to a gene: 7. Germline values: CDR1 LGHNA, CDR2 YNFKEQ. The DNA for the CDR3 is TGTGCCAGCAGCCAGGGAACTAGCGGGGGGCTTTACAATGAGCAGTTCTTC. Protein product: CASSQGTSGGLYNEQFF.

The chain is built from TRBV6-5 and TRBJ1-2, with 7 bases that match TRBD1. The germline gives CDR1 MNHEY, CDR2 SVGAGI. This CDR3 has 13 residues. The V segment lost 4 bases and the J segment 6 bases; nucleotides outside the gene matches: 5. The CDR3 here is CASSWRTGHGYTF. The CDR3 region has the DNA TGTGCCAGCAGTTGGCGGACAGGCCATGGCTACACCTTC.

The chain employs TRBV30 and TRBJ2-1; D is unresolved. The CDR3 length is 12 residues. Trimming removed 2 bases from V and 4 bases from J, with 6 bases in between. Germline V gene data show CDR1 as GTSNPN and CDR2 as SVGIG (reference sequence). The DNA of the CDR3 is TGTGCCTGGAGTCCGACTTACAATGAGCAGTTCTTC. Protein: CAWSPTYNEQFF. The complete variable domain, with remaining parts taken from reference TRBV30 and TRBJ2-1, reads SQTIHQWPATLVQPVGSPLSLECTVEGTSNPNLYWYRQAAGRGLQLLFYSVGIGQISSEVPQNLSASRPQDRQFILSSKKLLLSDSGFYLCAWSPTYNEQFFGPGTRLTVL.

The rearrangement joins TRBV5-4 to TRBJ1-6, with TRBD1 matching over 9 bases. The CDR3 runs 15 residues. Losses at the gene ends were 3 bases for V and 6 bases for J; bases not matched to a gene: 4. Germline V CDR1 and CDR2: SGHNT, YYREEE (reference sequence). The CDR3 DNA is TGTGCCAGCAGCTCTATACAGGGGGCTAATTCACCCCTCCACTTT. It yields the protein CASSSIQGANSPLHF.

Note on this clone: A much larger clone lies a single base off, so this may be a read error. Other DNA variants within this sample encode the same CDR3. The chain joins TRBV7-9 to TRBJ1-2; 8 positions agree with TRBD1. The germline V gene has CDR1 SEHNR and CDR2 FQNEAQ (reference sequence). The CDR3 extends over 13 amino acids. After removal of 1 base from V and 5 bases from J, the junction contained 0 bases not matched to a gene. The CDR3 reads CASSLGQGYGYTF. The CDR3 DNA reads as TGTGCCAGCAGCTTAGGACAGGGGTATGGCTACACCTTC.

The chain has TRBV7-9 and TRBJ2-5; the D gene is possibly TRBD1 (6 bases). The CDR3 runs to 15 residues. Germline V gives CDR1 SEHNR, CDR2 FQNEAQ (reference sequence). V shed 1 base and J shed 2 bases, with 11 bases lying between them. This CDR3 is CASSLVNRDQETQYF. The CDR3 DNA follows: TGTGCCAGCAGCTTAGTAAACAGGGATCAAGAGACCCAGTACTTC.

CDR3 region: CASSQDMGRGRETQYF. CDR3 bases: TGCGCCAGCAGCCAAGATATGGGACGGGGGAGAGAGACCCAGTACTTC. The chain has TRBV4-1 and TRBJ2-5; TRBD2 might be the D (6 bases). The CDR3 runs to 16 residues. The V gene lost 0 bases and the J gene lost 4 bases, with 15 bases spanning the gap. The V gene's germline CDR1 is MGHRA and CDR2 YSYEKL.

This clone was seen just once. The chain recombines TRBV10-1 with TRBJ1-1; D is possibly TRBD1 (6 bases). The germline V gene encodes CDR1 WNHNN and CDR2 SYGVQD (reference sequence). The CDR3 is 13 residues long. V lost 4 bases, J lost 8 bases, and 14 bases lay in between. Written as DNA, the CDR3 is TGCGCCAGCAGTGCCCGGGACACTGCAGAAGCTTTCTTT. As protein: CASSARDTAEAFF.

The chain has TRBV6-4 and TRBJ1-1, with TRBD1 as a possible D gene (6 bases). Germline CDR1 MRHNA, CDR2 SNTAGT. CDR3 length equals 13 residues. V shed 6 bases and J shed 1 base, with 9 bases lying between them. The CDR3 protein is CASRATGNTEAFF. Written as DNA, the CDR3 is TGTGCCAGCAGGGCGACAGGGAACACTGAAGCTTTCTTT.

The gene calls are TRBV28 and TRBJ1-5, with TRBD1 identical over 9 bases. This CDR3 has 15 amino acids. Germline CDR1 and CDR2: MDHEN and SYDVKM. V trimming: 6 bases; J trimming: 6 bases; junction bases outside the gene matches: 9. CDR3 amino acids: CASSRTGARIQPQHF. In DNA, the CDR3 is TGTGCCAGCAGCCGGACAGGGGCTAGGATTCAGCCCCAGCATTTT.

A single count supports this clone. The chain links TRBV27 to TRBJ2-2; 11 bases line up with TRBD1. This CDR3 region has 16 residues. Per the germline V gene, CDR1 is MNHEY and CDR2 is SMNVEV (reference sequence). J lost 6 bases, V lost 4 bases, and 7 bases had no gene match. The CDR3 nucleotides are TGTGCCAGCAGTTCCCTCGGACAGGGGGCAGCCGGGGAGCTGTTTTTT. Its translation: CASSSLGQGAAGELFF.

This chain connects TRBV5-1 to TRBJ2-5; D is uncertain. CDR3 size: 14 residues. The germline gives CDR1 SGHRS, CDR2 YFSETQ. V was clipped by 7 bases and J by 4 bases, with 17 bases between them. The CDR3 loop is CASCREASRETQYF. CDR3 nucleotides: TGCGCCAGCTGTCGCGAGGCCAGCCGAGAGACCCAGTACTTC.

The chain carries TRBV30 and TRBJ1-5; no reliable D call. CDR1 is GTSNPN, CDR2 SVGIG, per germline (reference sequence). This CDR3 comprises 13 residues. Trimming removed 2 bases from V and 6 bases from J, with 11 bases in between. The CDR3 DNA is TGTGCCTGGAGTTTAGAGGGTCGTCAGCCCCAGCATTTT. Encoded protein: CAWSLEGRQPQHF.

This chain uses TRBV15 with TRBJ1-4, with a possible D match to TRBD1 (6 bases). Germline V gene sequence: CDR1 LNHNV, CDR2 YYDKDF (reference sequence). This CDR3 comprises 16 residues. V lost 1 base and J lost 4, with 13 bases in between. The chain's CDR3 is CATSRGNRDNNEKLFF. For the CDR3, the DNA is TGTGCCACCAGCAGAGGGAACAGGGACAATAATGAAAAACTGTTTTTT.

The genes are TRBV15 and TRBJ2-7, with D tentatively TRBD2 (5 bases). The germline CDR1 and CDR2 sequences are LNHNV and YYDKDF (reference sequence). The CDR3 runs to 13 residues. Trimming left V 5 bases short and J 6 bases short, with 14 bases between. This CDR3 reads CATSARHEGEQYF. In DNA, the CDR3 is TGTGCCACCAGCGCCAGACACGAGGGCGAGCAGTACTTC.